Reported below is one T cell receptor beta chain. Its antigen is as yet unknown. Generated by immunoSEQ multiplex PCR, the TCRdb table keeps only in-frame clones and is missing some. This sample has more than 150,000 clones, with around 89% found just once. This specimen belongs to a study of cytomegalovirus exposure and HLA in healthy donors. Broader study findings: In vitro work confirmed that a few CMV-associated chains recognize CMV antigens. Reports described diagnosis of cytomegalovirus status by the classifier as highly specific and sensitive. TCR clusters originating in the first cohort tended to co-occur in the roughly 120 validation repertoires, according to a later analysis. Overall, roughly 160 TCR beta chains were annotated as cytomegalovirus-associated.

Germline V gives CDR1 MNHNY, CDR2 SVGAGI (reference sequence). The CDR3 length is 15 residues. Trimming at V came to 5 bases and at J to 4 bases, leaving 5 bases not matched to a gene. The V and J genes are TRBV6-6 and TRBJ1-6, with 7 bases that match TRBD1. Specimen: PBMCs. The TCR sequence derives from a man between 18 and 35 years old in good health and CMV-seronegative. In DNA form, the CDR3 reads TGTGCCAGCAGTGTAGACAGGGTTTATAATTCACCCCTCCACTTT. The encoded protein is CASSVDRVYNSPLHF.